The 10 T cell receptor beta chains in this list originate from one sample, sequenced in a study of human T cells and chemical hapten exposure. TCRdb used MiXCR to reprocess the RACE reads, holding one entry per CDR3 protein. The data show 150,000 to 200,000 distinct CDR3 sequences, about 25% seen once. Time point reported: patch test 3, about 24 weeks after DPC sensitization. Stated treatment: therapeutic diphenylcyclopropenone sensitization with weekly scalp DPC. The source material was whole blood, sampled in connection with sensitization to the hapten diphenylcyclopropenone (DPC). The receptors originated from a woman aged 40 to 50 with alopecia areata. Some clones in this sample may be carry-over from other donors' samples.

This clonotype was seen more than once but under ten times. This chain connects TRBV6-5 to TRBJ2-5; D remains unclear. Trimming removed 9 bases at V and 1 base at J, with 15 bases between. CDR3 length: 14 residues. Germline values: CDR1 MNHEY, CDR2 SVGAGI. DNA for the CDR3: TGTGCCAGTAAGGTGATGGTGGGCCAAGAGACCCAGTACTTC. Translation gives CASKVMVGQETQYF.

The DNA for the CDR3 is TGTGCCAGCAGGCAACAGACTAGCGGGCGCCCTTACGAGCAGTACTTC. Protein: CASRQQTSGRPYEQYF. The rearrangement uses TRBV6-5 and TRBJ2-7; 10 positions agree with TRBD2. CDR3 size: 16 residues. V shed 6 bases and J 4 bases; nucleotides not matched to a gene: 12. Germline V gene lookup returns CDR1 MNHEY and CDR2 SVGAGI.

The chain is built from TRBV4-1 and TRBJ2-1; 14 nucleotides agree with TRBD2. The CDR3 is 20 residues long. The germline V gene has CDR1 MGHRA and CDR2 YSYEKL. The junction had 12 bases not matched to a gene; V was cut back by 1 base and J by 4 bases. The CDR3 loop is CASSQGRPGLAGEKYNEQFF. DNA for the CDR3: TGCGCCAGCAGCCAAGGGCGTCCGGGACTAGCGGGAGAAAAGTACAATGAGCAGTTCTTC.

CDR3: CASSLRAGGFDEQYF. CDR3 nucleotide sequence: TGTGCCAGCAGCTTACGGGCAGGGGGCTTCGACGAGCAGTACTTC. The rearrangement joins TRBV7-9 to TRBJ2-7; 8 nucleotides agree with TRBD1. Germline CDR1 SEHNR, CDR2 FQNEAQ (reference sequence). The CDR3 contains 15 residues. The V gene end was trimmed by 2 bases and the J gene end by 5 bases; junction bases not matched to a gene: 8.

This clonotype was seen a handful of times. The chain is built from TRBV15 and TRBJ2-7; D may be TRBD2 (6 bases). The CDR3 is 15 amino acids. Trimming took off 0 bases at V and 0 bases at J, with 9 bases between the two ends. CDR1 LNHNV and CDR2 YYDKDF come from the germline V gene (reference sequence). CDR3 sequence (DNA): TGTGCCACCAGCAGAGAGGGGGGTTTCTCCTACGAGCAGTACTTC. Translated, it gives CATSREGGFSYEQYF.

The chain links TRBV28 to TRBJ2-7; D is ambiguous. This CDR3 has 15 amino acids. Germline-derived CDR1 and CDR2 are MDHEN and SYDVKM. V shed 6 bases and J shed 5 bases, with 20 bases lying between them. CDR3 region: CASSLRRILSHEQYF. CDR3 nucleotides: TGTGCCAGCAGCCTAAGACGGATCCTTAGCCACGAGCAGTACTTC.

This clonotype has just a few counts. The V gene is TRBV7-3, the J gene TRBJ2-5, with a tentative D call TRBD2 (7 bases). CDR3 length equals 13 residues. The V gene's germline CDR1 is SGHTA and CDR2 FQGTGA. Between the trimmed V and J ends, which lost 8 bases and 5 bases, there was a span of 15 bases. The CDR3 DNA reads TGTGCCAGCGCTTTGGGGGGGCGGGAGACCCAGTACTTC. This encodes CASALGGRETQYF.

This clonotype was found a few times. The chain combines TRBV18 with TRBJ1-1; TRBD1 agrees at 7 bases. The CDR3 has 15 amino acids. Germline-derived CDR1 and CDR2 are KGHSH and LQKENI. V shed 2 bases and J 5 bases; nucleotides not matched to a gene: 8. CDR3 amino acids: CASSPDRAGGTEAFF. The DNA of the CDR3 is TGTGCCAGCTCACCAGACAGGGCGGGTGGAACTGAAGCTTTCTTT.

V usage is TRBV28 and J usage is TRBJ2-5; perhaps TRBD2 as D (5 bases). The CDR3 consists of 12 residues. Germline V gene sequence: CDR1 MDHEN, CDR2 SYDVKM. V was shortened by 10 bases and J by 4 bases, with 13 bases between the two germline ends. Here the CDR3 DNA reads TGTGCCACCGGGGTCAGGCGAGAGACCCAGTACTTC. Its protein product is CATGVRRETQYF.

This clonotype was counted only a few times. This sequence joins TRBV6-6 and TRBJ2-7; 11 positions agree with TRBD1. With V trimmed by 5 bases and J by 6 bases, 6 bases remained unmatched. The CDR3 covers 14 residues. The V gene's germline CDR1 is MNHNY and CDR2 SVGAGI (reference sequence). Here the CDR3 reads CASSRDRGASEQYF. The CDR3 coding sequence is TGTGCCAGCAGTCGGGACAGGGGGGCCAGCGAGCAGTACTTC.